Presented here are 4 T cell receptor beta chains from one specimen sequenced in a study of OX40 agonist ivuxolimab in advanced cancers. The method behind the library was the immunoSEQ multiplex PCR assay. Held by TCRdb, this immuneACCESS table contains in-frame sequences only and omits some clones. Under half of the omission traces to an unresolved V gene where checked; the cause of the rest is unknown. The sample table records 54,000 or so clones; approximately 80% of these occur just once. The top ten clones comprise roughly 1.9% of the sample. Sequencing was performed on CD4+ or CD8+ T cells sorted from blood, taken in a trial of the OX40 agonist ivuxolimab. The receptors originated from an adult with an advanced solid tumor such as melanoma, head and neck, liver or kidney cancer.

This rearrangement joins TRBV19 to TRBJ2-7; possibly TRBD2 for D (5 bases). This CDR3 region has 11 residues. V lost 5 bases to trimming and J lost 3 bases, with 5 bases between them. Germline CDR1 is LNHDA and CDR2 is SQIVND (reference sequence). The CDR3 spells CASSAGYEQYF. The CDR3, as DNA: TGTGCCAGTAGTGCGGGCTACGAGCAGTACTTC. The whole variable domain, remainder taken from reference TRBV19 and TRBJ2-7, is DGGITQSPKYLFRKEGQNVTLSCEQNLNHDAMYWYRQDPGQGLRLIYYSQIVNDFQKGDIAEGYSVSREKKESFPLTVTSAQKNPTAFYLCASSAGYEQYFGPGTRLTVT.

V usage is TRBV28 and J usage is TRBJ2-1, with unresolved D. Germline V gene data show CDR1 as MDHEN and CDR2 as SYDVKM. The V end was cut by 2 bases, the J end by 12 bases, with 11 bases between. The CDR3 runs 12 residues. Written as DNA, the CDR3 is TGTGCCAGCAGTTTAACTACGGTTGGGCAGTTCTTC. Translated, it gives CASSLTTVGQFF.

The CDR3 nucleotides read TGTGCCAGCAGCTTAGAGGGCTACAATGAGCAGTTCTTC. Translation gives CASSLEGYNEQFF. This sequence joins TRBV11-2 and TRBJ2-1; D unclear. The V and J ends lost 0 bases and 3 bases respectively, with 3 bases between them. The CDR3 loop spans 13 amino acids. CDR1 is SGHAT and CDR2 is FQNNGV in the germline V gene. The full variable domain, its missing parts supplied by reference TRBV11-2 and TRBJ2-1, is EAGVAQSPRYKIIEKRQSVAFWCNPISGHATLYWYQQILGQGPKLLIQFQNNGVVDDSQLPKDRFSAERLKGVDSTLKIQPAKLEDSAVYLCASSLEGYNEQFFGPGTRLTVL.

This clone was recorded once. The genes are TRBV20-1 and TRBJ2-7; D ambiguous. Germline V gene sequence: CDR1 DFQATT, CDR2 SNEGSKA (reference sequence). Trimming cost V 6 bases and J 4 bases, with 10 bases left between them. The CDR3 runs to 11 residues. The CDR3 loop reads CSAGYSYEQYF. The CDR3 DNA reads TGCAGTGCCGGTTACTCGTACGAGCAGTACTTC.